This paragraph covers one T cell receptor beta chain sequence. Its target is not known. This specimen comes from a study of cytomegalovirus exposure and HLA in healthy donors. Study-wide context: The 120 or so validation repertoires, a later analysis reported, used the same platform as the roughly 710 first-cohort repertoires. Overall study findings and caveats: The tendency of first-cohort TCR clusters to co-occur in the roughly 120 validation repertoires was the finding of a later analysis.

Germline V gene sequence: CDR1 LGHNT, CDR2 FRNRAP. Germline trimming cut 5 bases from V and 5 bases from J; bases unmatched to any gene: 4. This CDR3 region has 13 residues. The donors belonged to the approximately 130-subject validation cohort, separate from the approximately 700-subject first cohort. The assay was immunoSEQ multiplex PCR, and TCRdb's table has in-frame clones only and misses some. The table lists 150,000 to 200,000 clones, roughly 80% of them singletons. V is TRBV12-5 and J is TRBJ1-1, with TRBD1 identical over 8 bases. Material for sequencing was PBMCs. The TCR sequence derives from a man aged 18 to 30 in good health and CMV-seropositive. DNA of the CDR3: TGTGCTAGTGGTCGGACAGGGCAGACTGAAGCTTTCTTT. It translates to CASGRTGQTEAFF.